This T cell receptor beta chain was recorded in a study of CD4 T cell repertoires in COVID-19 listed by TCRdb under 2021. For the study in its entirety: For cross-reactivity analysis, CFSE-low cells were expanded with IL-2 for around 11 days and were then relabeled and restimulated with spike proteins from other coronaviruses. In COVID-19-recovered individuals, the study described naturally processed CD4+ T cell responses to SARS-CoV-2 spike and nucleoprotein and used TCR Vbeta sequencing to evaluate clonal composition. In a few recovered individuals, the TCR Vbeta repertoire of SARS-CoV-2-reactive T cells was analyzed at the subset level. The study at large found these results: Several of the most expanded SARS-CoV-2-reactive clonotypes were found to be shared between two or all three memory subsets, suggesting intraclonal diversification. Consistent with cross-reactivity, between roughly 6 and 25% of SARS-CoV-2 clonotypes also showed up in secondary cultures stimulated with SARS-CoV and/or HKU1 spike.

This clone was counted only a few times. It has no known antigen specificity. One junction end disagrees with the germline gene, perhaps due to a read error. Receptor libraries were prepared by the immunoSEQ multiplex PCR assay. The authors' pipeline ran thus. The Chao-Jaccard similarity index and the number of shared clonotypes were used to measure repertoire overlap between subsets. Drawn from immuneACCESS, this table holds only the in-frame rearrangements with V and J called that TCRdb kept. Clones are partly lost; checked studies trace under half to an unresolved V gene and leave the rest unexplained. The DNA was the basis for D and trimming; V, J and clone size are from that table. The sample has some 71,000 clones on record, 83% of them singletons. The biggest ten clones account for around 0.58% of the sample. From the cysteine up to the phenylalanine, the CDR3 has a length of 17 residues. The DNA shown is the 51-base CDR3, in frame from base 1. Reading the germline V gene gives CDR1 MNHEY and CDR2 SVGEGT.

What this sample's time point label stands for: sample from a COVID-19-recovered individual after infection. Donors were patients who had recovered from mild-to-severe COVID-19. Memory T cell samples that were not cultured were sequenced immediately after ex vivo isolation. CD4+ total memory, central memory, effector memory and circulating T follicular helper cells were isolated from peripheral blood mononuclear cells. The TCR sequence derives from a human donor who had COVID-19. This sequence uses TRBV6-2 or TRBV6-3 and TRBJ1-2, with the D gene too uncertain to name. Sample: CD4+ T cells from peripheral blood, taken after recovery from COVID-19. The CDR3 region has the sequence CASSVYRSGGSNYGYTF. The DNA sequence is TGTGCCAGCAGCGTGTACCGTTCCGGCGGCTCTAACTATGGTTACACCTTC.